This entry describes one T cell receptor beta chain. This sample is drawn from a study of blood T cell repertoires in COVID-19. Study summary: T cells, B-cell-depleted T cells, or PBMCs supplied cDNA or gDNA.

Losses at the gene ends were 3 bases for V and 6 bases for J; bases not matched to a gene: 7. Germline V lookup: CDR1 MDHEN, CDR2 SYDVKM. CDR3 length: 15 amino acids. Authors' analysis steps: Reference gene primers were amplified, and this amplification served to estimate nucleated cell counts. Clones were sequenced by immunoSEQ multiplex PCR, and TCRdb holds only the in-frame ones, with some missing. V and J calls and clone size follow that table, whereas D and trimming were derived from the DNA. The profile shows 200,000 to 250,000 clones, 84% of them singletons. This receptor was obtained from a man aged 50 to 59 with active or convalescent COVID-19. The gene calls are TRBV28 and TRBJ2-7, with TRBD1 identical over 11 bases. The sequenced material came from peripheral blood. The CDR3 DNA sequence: TGTGCCAGCAGTTTCGGGACAGGGGGTGACCCCGAGCAGTACTTC. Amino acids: CASSFGTGGDPEQYF.